The sequence of this T cell receptor (beta chain) was determined in a study of T cells after yellow fever vaccination. Overall study context: Libraries from low-cell-number fractions were prepared with the SMART-Seq v4 Ultra Low Input RNA kit.

From germline, CDR1 is MNHEY and CDR2 SMNVEV (reference sequence). The CDR3 consists of 15 residues. Trimming stripped 5 bases from V and 5 bases from J, with 16 bases between. TCRdb ran MiXCR on the 5' RACE reads and lists one entry per CDR3 protein. The sample consists of around 350,000 distinct CDR3 sequences, roughly 11% of them appearing once. V and J are TRBV27 and TRBJ2-1, with a weak D call TRBD1 (5 bases). The clonotype originates from a man aged 18 to 35 who received the YFV17D yellow fever vaccine. Sequencing used PBMCs, obtained on the day of the first yellow fever vaccination. In DNA form, the CDR3 reads TGTGCCAGCAGTCTACCGACAGACGGAAACAATGAGCAGTTCTTC. It yields the protein CASSLPTDGNNEQFF.